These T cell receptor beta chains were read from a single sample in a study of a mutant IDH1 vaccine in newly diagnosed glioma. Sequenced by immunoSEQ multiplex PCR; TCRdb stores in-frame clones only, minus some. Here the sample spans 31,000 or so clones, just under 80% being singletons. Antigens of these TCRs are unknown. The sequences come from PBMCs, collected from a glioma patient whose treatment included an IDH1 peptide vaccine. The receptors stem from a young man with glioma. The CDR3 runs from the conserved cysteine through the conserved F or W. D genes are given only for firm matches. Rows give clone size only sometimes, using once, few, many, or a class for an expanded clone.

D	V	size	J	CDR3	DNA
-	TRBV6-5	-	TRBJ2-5	CASRFQGGGETQYF	TGTGCCAGCAGGTTCCAGGGCGGCGGAGAGACCCAGTACTTC
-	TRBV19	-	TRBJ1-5	CASKDPYGGPVAQPQHF	TGTGCCAGTAAAGACCCGTACGGGGGGCCGGTCGCTCAGCCCCAGCATTTT
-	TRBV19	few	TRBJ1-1	CASSMRGSTEAFF	TGTGCCAGTAGTATGAGGGGCAGCACTGAAGCTTTCTTT
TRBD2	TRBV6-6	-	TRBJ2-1	CATLTLLAGGYNEQFF	TGTGCCACTCTGACCCTACTAGCGGGGGGCTACAATGAGCAGTTCTTC
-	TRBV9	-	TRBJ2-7	CASSVSGYEQYF	TGTGCCAGCAGCGTATCGGGGTACGAGCAGTACTTC
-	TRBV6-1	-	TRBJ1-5	CASSRGPSDNQPQHF	TGTGCCAGCAGTCGGGGACCTTCAGACAATCAGCCCCAGCATTTT
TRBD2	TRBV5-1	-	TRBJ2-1	CASSLEREYNEQFF	TGCGCCAGCAGCTTGGAGCGGGAGTACAATGAGCAGTTCTTC
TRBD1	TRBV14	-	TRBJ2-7	CASSLRDRGFQQYF	TGTGCCAGCAGTCTCCGGGACAGGGGTTTCCAGCAGTACTTC
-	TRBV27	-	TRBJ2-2	CASSLLSGNTGELFF	TGTGCCAGCAGTTTATTAAGCGGGAACACCGGGGAGCTGTTTTTT
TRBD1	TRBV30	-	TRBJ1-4	CAWSTGGATNEKLFF	TGTGCCTGGAGCACAGGGGGAGCAACTAATGAAAAACTGTTTTTT
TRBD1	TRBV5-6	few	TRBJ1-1	CASSPVDRGNTEAFF	TGTGCCAGCAGCCCGGTGGACAGGGGGAACACTGAAGCTTTCTTT
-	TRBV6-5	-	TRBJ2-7	CASSSYGGTTYEQYF	TGTGCCAGCAGTTCTTACGGGGGCACGACCTACGAGCAGTACTTC
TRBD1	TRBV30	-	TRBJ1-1	CAWSARGHTEAFF	TGTGCCTGGAGTGCAAGGGGGCACACTGAAGCTTTCTTT
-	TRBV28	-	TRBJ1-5	CASSLWVRQGVIQPQHF	TGTGCCAGCAGTTTATGGGTGCGGCAGGGAGTTATTCAGCCCCAGCATTTT
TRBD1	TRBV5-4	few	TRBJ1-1	CASSQPRGNRGGNTEAFF	TGTGCCAGCAGTCAACCACGGGGAAACAGGGGAGGAAACACTGAAGCTTTCTTT
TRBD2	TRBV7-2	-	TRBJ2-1	CASSLAAGGSYNEQFF	TGTGCCAGCAGCTTAGCGGCGGGGGGTTCTTACAATGAGCAGTTCTTC
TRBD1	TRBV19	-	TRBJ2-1	CASSPSPGQTNEQFF	TGTGCCAGTAGCCCATCTCCGGGACAGACGAATGAGCAGTTCTTC
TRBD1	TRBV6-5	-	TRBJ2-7	CATGTGSHEQYF	TGTGCCACCGGGACAGGGAGCCACGAGCAGTACTTC
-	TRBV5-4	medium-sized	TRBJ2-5	CASSLDQETQYF	TGTGCCAGCAGCTTGGACCAAGAGACCCAGTACTTC
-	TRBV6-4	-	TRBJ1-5	CASRGTIVNQPQHF	TGTGCCAGCAGGGGGACAATAGTTAATCAGCCCCAGCATTTT
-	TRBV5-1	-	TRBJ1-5	CASSLEGDYAEPQHF	TGCGCCAGCAGCCTGGAGGGGGATTACGCGGAGCCCCAGCATTTT
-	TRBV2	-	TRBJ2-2	CASKVISDTGELFF	TGTGCCAGCAAGGTCATCTCCGACACCGGGGAGCTGTTTTTT
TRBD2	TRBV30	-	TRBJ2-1	CAWSVPSGGAYNEQFF	TGTGCCTGGAGTGTCCCTAGCGGGGGGGCCTACAATGAGCAGTTCTTC
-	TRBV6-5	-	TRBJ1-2	CASSLGGADGYTF	TGTGCCAGCAGCCTGGGCGGGGCGGATGGCTACACCTTC
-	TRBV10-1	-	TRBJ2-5	CASRGVGGRRRGTQYF	TGCGCCAGCAGGGGGGTCGGAGGGAGGAGGAGAGGGACCCAGTACTTC
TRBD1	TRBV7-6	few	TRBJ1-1	CASSPRQGNIEAFF	TGTGCCAGCAGCCCACGACAGGGAAACATTGAAGCTTTCTTT
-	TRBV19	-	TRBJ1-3	CASSIELRSGNTIYF	TGTGCCAGTAGTATCGAGCTACGATCTGGAAACACCATATATTTT
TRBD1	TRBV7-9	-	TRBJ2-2	CASSLETGGAPGELFF	TGTGCCAGCAGCTTAGAGACAGGGGGCGCCCCCGGGGAGCTGTTTTTT
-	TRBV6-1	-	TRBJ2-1	CASIKTGEAYNEQFF	TGTGCCAGCATCAAAACAGGGGAGGCCTACAATGAGCAGTTCTTC
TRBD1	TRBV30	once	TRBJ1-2	CAWRPQGLYGYTF	TGTGCCTGGAGGCCACAGGGGCTTTATGGCTACACCTTC
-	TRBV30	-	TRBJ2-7	CAWTRTGTYEQYF	TGTGCCTGGACACGGACCGGTACCTACGAGCAGTACTTC
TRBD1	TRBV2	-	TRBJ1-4	CASRRQGALGEEKLFF	TGTGCCAGCAGGCGACAGGGGGCGCTGGGAGAGGAAAAACTGTTTTTT
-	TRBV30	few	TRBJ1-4	CAWSRRYEKLFF	TGTGCCTGGAGTCGGCGGTATGAAAAACTGTTTTTT
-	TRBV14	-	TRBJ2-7	CASSQEGGSEQYF	TGTGCCAGCAGCCAAGAAGGTGGTTCCGAGCAGTACTTC
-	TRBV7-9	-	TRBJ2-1	CASSQSTGEVGYNEQFF	TGTGCCAGCAGCCAGTCCACGGGGGAGGTCGGGTACAATGAGCAGTTCTTC
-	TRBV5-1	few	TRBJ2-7	CASSLAWDEQYF	TGCGCCAGCAGCTTGGCCTGGGACGAGCAGTACTTC
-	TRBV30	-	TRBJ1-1	CAWSVSLMADTEAFF	TGTGCCTGGAGTGTATCTCTAATGGCGGACACTGAAGCTTTCTTT
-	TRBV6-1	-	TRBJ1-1	CASSEGGIRGTEAFF	TGTGCCAGCAGTGAAGGGGGCATCAGAGGTACTGAAGCTTTCTTT
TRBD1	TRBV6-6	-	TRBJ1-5	CASKTGDYQPQHF	TGTGCCAGCAAGACAGGGGACTATCAGCCCCAGCATTTT
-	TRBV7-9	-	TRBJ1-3	CASSFGADGLSGNTIYF	TGTGCCAGCAGCTTCGGGGCGGACGGACTCTCTGGAAACACCATATATTTT